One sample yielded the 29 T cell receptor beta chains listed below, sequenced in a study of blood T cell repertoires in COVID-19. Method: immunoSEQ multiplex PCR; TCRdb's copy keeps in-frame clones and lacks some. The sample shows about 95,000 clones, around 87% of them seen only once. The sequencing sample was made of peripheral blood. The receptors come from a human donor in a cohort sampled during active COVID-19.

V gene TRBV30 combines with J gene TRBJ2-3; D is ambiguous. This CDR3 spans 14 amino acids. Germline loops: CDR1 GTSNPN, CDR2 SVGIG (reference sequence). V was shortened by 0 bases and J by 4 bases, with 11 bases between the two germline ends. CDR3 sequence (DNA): TGTGCCTGGAGTGTAGATCCACTCCCAGATACGCAGTATTTT. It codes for CAWSVDPLPDTQYF. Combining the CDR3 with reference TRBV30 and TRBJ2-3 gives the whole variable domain SQTIHQWPATLVQPVGSPLSLECTVEGTSNPNLYWYRQAAGRGLQLLFYSVGIGQISSEVPQNLSASRPQDRQFILSSKKLLLSDSGFYLCAWSVDPLPDTQYFGPGTRLTVL.

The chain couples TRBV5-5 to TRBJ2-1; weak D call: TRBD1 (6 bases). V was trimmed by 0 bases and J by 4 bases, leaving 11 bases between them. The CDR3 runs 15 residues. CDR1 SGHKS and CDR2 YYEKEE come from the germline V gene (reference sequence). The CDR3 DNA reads TGTGCCAGCAGCTTGGGACAGGTCCAATACAATGAGCAGTTCTTC. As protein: CASSLGQVQYNEQFF.

In DNA form, the CDR3 reads TGTGCCAGCATAGGGCAGGGGAGCGTCTACACCTTC. This codes for CASIGQGSVYTF. The rearrangement links TRBV6-5 to TRBJ1-2, with a tentative D call TRBD1 (6 bases). The CDR3 runs 12 residues. CDR1 and CDR2 (germline): MNHEY, SVGAGI. Deletions cut 7 bases from V and 10 bases from J, with 16 bases between.

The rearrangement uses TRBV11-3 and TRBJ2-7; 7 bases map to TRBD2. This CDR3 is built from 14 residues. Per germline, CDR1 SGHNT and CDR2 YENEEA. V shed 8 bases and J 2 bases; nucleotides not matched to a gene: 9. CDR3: CASARAGETYEQYF. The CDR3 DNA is TGTGCCAGCGCCCGCGCGGGGGAAACCTACGAGCAGTACTTC. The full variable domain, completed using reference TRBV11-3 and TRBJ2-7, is EAGVVQSPRYKIIEKKQPVAFWCNPISGHNTLYWYLQNLGQGPELLIRYENEEAVDDSQLPKDRFSAERLKGVDSTLKIQPAELGDSAVYLCASARAGETYEQYFGPGTRLTVT.

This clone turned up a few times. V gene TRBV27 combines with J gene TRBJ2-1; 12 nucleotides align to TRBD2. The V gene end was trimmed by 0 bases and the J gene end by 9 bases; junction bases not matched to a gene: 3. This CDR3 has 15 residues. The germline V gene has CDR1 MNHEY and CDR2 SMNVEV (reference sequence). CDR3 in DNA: TGTGCCAGCAGTTTATCGCTAGCGGGGGGGTCTGAGCAGTTCTTC. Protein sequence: CASSLSLAGGSEQFF.

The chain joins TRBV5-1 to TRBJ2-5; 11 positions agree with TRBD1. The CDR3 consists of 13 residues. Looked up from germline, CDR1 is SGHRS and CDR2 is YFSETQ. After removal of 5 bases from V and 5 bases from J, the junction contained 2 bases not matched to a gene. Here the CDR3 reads CASRRDRGETQYF. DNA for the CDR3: TGCGCCAGCAGACGGGACAGGGGGGAGACCCAGTACTTC.

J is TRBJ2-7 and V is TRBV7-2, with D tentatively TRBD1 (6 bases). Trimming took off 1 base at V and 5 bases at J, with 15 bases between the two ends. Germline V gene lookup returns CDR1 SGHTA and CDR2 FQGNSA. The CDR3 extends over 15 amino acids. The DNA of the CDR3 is TGTGCCAGCAGCTTAGGTCCAGGGGCGGGTAACGAGCAGTACTTC. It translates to CASSLGPGAGNEQYF.

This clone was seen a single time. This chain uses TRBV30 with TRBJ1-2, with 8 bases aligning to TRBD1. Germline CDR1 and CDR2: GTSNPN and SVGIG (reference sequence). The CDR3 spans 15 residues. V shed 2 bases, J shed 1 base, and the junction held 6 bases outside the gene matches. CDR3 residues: CAWSQGAKFNYGYTF. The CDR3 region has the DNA TGTGCCTGGAGTCAGGGGGCGAAATTTAACTATGGCTACACCTTC. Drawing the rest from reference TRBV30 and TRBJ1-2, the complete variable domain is SQTIHQWPATLVQPVGSPLSLECTVEGTSNPNLYWYRQAAGRGLQLLFYSVGIGQISSEVPQNLSASRPQDRQFILSSKKLLLSDSGFYLCAWSQGAKFNYGYTFGSGTRLTVV.

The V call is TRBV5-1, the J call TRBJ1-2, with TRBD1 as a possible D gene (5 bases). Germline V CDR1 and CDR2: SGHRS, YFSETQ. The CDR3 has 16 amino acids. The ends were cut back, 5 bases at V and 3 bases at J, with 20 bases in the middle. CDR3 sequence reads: CASSRPMRGRDYGYTF. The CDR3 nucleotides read TGCGCCAGCAGTCGCCCGATGCGGGGCCGGGACTATGGCTACACCTTC.

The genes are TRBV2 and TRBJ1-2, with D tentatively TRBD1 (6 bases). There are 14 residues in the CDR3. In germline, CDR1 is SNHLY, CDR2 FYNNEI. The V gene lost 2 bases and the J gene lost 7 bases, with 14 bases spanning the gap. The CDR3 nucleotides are TGTGCCAGCAGTGAACCAGGGGCTCTTTCTGGCTACACCTTC. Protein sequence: CASSEPGALSGYTF. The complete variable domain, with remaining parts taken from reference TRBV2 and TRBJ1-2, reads EPEVTQTPSHQVTQMGQEVILRCVPISNHLYFYWYRQILGQKVEFLVSFYNNEISEKSEIFDDQFSVERPDGSNFTLKIRSTKLEDSAMYFCASSEPGALSGYTFGSGTRLTVV.

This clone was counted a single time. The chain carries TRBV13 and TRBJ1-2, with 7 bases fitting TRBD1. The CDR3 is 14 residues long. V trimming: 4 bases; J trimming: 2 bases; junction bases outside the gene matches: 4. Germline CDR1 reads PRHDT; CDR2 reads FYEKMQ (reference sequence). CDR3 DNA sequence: TGTGCCAGCAGCTGGGGACAGTTAAACTATGGCTACACCTTC. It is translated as CASSWGQLNYGYTF.

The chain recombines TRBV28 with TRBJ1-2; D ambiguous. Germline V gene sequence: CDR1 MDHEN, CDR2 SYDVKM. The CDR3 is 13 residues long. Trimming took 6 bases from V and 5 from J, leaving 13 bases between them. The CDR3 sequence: CASSPTAGYGYTF. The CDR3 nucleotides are TGTGCCAGCAGCCCGACTGCGGGGTATGGCTACACCTTC.

For the CDR3, the DNA is TGTGCCAGCAGTTTATCGGGGTTCCGCCAGTACTTC. Its translation: CASSLSGFRQYF. The chain links TRBV28 to TRBJ2-7; maybe TRBD2 (5 bases). The CDR3 is 12 amino acids. Germline-derived CDR1 and CDR2 are MDHEN and SYDVKM. V lost 1 base to trimming and J lost 10 bases, with 11 bases between them.

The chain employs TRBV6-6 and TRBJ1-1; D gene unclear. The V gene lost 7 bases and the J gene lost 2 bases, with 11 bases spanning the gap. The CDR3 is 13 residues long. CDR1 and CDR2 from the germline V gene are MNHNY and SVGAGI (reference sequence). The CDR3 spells CASTIQLNTEAFF. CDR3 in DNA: TGTGCCAGCACAATACAGTTAAACACTGAAGCTTTCTTT.

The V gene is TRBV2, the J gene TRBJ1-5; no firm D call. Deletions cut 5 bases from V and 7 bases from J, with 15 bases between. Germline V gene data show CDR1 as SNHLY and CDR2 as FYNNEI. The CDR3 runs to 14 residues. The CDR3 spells CASSYESGGQPQHF. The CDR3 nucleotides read TGTGCCAGCAGTTACGAATCAGGAGGGCAGCCCCAGCATTTT.

The CDR3 sequence: CASSRQGANSNTEAFF. The CDR3 DNA is TGTGCCAGCTCCCGACAGGGGGCTAATTCGAACACTGAAGCTTTCTTT. J is TRBJ1-1 and V is TRBV18, with 10 bases fitting TRBD1. V shed 6 bases and J 1 base; nucleotides not matched to a gene: 8. Germline CDR1 KGHSH, CDR2 LQKENI. The CDR3 is 16 amino acids. Drawing the rest from reference TRBV18 and TRBJ1-1, the complete variable domain is NAGVMQNPRHLVRRRGQEARLRCSPMKGHSHVYWYRQLPEEGLKFMVYLQKENIIDESGMPKERFSAEFPKEGPSILRIQQVVRGDSAAYFCASSRQGANSNTEAFFGQGTRLTVV.

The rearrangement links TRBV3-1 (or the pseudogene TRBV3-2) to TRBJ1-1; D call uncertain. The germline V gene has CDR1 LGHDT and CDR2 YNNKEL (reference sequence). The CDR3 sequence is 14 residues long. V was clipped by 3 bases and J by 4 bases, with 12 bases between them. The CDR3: CASSQGATSTEAFF. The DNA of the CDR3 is TGTGCCAGCAGCCAGGGAGCAACCTCCACTGAAGCTTTCTTT.

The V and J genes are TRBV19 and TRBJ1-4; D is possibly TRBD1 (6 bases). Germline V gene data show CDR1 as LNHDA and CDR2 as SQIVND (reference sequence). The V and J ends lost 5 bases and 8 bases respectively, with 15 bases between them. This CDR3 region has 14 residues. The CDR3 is CASSPQGEGEKLFF. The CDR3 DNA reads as TGTGCCAGTAGTCCACAGGGAGAAGGCGAAAAACTGTTTTTT. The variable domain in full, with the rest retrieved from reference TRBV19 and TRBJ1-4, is DGGITQSPKYLFRKEGQNVTLSCEQNLNHDAMYWYRQDPGQGLRLIYYSQIVNDFQKGDIAEGYSVSREKKESFPLTVTSAQKNPTAFYLCASSPQGEGEKLFFGSGTQLSVL.

The CDR3 here is CASALGRGNQPQHF. For the CDR3, the DNA is TGTGCCAGCGCCCTCGGCAGGGGCAATCAGCCCCAGCATTTT. The chain joins TRBV27 to TRBJ1-5; D perhaps matches TRBD1 (5 bases). This CDR3 region has 14 residues. V was pared by 8 bases and J by 2 bases, with 13 bases between. CDR1 is MNHEY and CDR2 is SMNVEV in the germline V gene (reference sequence).

CDR3 amino acids: CASAGGGGGHVEEGRANVLTF. For the CDR3, the DNA is TGTGCCAGCGCTGGCGGAGGGGGCGGGCATGTGGAGGAGGGTCGGGCCAACGTCCTGACTTTC. This chain uses TRBV27 with TRBJ2-6; the D gene is possibly TRBD1 (7 bases). The CDR3 runs 21 residues. Trimming cost V 8 bases and J 5 bases, with 34 bases left between them. Germline V gene sequence: CDR1 MNHEY, CDR2 SMNVEV (reference sequence).

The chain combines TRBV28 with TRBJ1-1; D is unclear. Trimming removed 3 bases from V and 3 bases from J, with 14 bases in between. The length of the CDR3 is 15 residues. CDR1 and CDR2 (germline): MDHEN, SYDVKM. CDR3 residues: CASSFAASRDTEAFF. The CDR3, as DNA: TGTGCCAGCAGTTTTGCGGCCTCACGGGACACTGAAGCTTTCTTT.

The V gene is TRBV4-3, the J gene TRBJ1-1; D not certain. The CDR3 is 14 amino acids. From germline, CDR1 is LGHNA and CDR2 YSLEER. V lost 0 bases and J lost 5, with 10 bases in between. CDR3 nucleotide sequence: TGCGCCAGCAGCCAAGATTTCAGAGGAACTGAAGCTTTCTTT. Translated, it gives CASSQDFRGTEAFF.

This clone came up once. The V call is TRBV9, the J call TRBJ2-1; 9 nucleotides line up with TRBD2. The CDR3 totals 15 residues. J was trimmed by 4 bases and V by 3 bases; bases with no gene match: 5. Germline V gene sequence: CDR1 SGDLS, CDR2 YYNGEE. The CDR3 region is CASSEGAGGYNEQFF. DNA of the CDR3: TGTGCCAGCAGCGAGGGAGCGGGGGGTTACAATGAGCAGTTCTTC.

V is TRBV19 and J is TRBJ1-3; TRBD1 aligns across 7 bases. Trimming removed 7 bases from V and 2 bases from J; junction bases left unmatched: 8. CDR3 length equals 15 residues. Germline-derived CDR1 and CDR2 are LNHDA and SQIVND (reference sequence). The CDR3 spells CASTRTGRTGNTIYF. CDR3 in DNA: TGTGCCAGTACTCGGACAGGCAGGACTGGAAACACCATATATTTT.

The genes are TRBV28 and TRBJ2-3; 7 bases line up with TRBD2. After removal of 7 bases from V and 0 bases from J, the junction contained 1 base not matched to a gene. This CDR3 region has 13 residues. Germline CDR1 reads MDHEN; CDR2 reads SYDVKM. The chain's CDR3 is CASMRGSTDTQYF. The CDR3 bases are TGTGCCAGCATGCGGGGGAGCACAGATACGCAGTATTTT.

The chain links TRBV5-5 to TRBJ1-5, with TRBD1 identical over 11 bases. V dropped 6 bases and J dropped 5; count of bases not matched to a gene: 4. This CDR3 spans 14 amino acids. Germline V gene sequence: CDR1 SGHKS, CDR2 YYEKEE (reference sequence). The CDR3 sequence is CASTGDRGDQPQHF. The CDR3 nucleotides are TGTGCCAGCACCGGGGACAGGGGGGATCAGCCCCAGCATTTT. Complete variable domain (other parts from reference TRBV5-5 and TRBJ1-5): DAGVTQSPTHLIKTRGQQVTLRCSPISGHKSVSWYQQVLGQGPQFIFQYYEKEERGRGNFPDRFSARQFPNYSSELNVNALLLGDSALYLCASTGDRGDQPQHFGDGTRLSIL.

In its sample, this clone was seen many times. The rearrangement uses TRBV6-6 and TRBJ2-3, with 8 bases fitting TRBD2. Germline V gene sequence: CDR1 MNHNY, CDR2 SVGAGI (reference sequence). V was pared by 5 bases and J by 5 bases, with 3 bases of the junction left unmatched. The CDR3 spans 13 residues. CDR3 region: CASSKAGEDTQYF. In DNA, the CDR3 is TGTGCCAGCAGTAAAGCGGGGGAAGATACGCAGTATTTT.

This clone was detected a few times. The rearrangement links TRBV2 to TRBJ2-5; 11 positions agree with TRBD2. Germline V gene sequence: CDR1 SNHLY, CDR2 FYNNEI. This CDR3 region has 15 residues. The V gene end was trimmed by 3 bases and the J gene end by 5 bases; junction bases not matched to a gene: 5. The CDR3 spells CASSEIAGGRETQYF. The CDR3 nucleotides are TGTGCCAGCAGTGAGATAGCGGGGGGGAGGGAGACCCAGTACTTC.

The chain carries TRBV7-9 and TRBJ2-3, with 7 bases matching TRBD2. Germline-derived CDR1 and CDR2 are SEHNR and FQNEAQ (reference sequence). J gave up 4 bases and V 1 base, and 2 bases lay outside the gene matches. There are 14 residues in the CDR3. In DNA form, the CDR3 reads TGTGCCAGCAGCTTAGTCAGCGGGGCAGATACGCAGTATTTT. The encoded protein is CASSLVSGADTQYF.